This T cell receptor (beta chain) derives from a study of CD8 T cells in Susac syndrome. Random hexamers were used to reverse transcribe 0.5 to 1 ug of RNA. TCRdb re-analysed the immunoSEQ multiplex PCR reads in MiXCR, keeping a single row per CDR3 protein. The table has 180,000 or so distinct CDR3 sequences, more than 90% seen once. Each multiple sclerosis control was a treatment-naive patient with relapsing-remitting disease that was either stable or active. V gave up 5 bases and J gave up 1 base; unmatched junction bases: 4. This CDR3 is 13 amino acids long. Germline lookup yields CDR1 SQVTM and CDR2 ANQGSEA.

The chain employs TRBV29-1 and TRBJ2-7, with 8 bases matching TRBD1. This clonotype was sampled from a human donor with multiple sclerosis. The sample comprised CD4+ T cells from PBMCs. The CDR3 DNA reads as TGCAGCGTTTCAGGACAGGGTTCCTACGAGCAGTACTTC. The encoded protein is CSVSGQGSYEQYF.